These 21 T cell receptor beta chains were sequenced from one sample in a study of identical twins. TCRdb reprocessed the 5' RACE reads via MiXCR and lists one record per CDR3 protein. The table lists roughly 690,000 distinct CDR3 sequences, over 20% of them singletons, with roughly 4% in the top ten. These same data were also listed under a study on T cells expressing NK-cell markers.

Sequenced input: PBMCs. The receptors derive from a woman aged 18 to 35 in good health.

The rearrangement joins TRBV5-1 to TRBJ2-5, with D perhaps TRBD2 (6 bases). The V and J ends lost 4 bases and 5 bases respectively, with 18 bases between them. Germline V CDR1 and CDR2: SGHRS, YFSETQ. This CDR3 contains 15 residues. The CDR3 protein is CASSRLAVNGETQYF. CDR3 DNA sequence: TGCGCCAGCAGCCGCTTAGCGGTGAACGGGGAGACCCAGTACTTC.

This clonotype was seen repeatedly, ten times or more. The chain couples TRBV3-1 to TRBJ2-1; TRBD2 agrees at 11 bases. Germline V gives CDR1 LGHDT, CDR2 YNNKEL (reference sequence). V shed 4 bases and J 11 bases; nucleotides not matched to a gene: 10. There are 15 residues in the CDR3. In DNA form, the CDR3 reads TGTGCCAGCAGCCCCGGCTTAGCGGGGGGGAACAAGCAGTTCTTC. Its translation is CASSPGLAGGNKQFF.

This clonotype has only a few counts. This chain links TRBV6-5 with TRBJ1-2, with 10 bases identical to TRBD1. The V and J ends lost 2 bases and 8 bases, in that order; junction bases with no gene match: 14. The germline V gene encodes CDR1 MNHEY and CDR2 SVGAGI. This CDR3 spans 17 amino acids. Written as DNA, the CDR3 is TGTGCCAGCAGTTACACGGCCGGGACAGGGGCTGTATACGGCTACACCTTC. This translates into CASSYTAGTGAVYGYTF.

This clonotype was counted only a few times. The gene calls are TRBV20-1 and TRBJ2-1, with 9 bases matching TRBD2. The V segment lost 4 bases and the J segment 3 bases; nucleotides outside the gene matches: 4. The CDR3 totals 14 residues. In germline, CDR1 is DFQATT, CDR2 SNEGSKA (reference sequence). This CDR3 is CSAKETSGYNEQFF. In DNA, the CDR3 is TGCAGTGCTAAAGAGACTAGCGGCTACAATGAGCAGTTCTTC.

For the CDR3, the DNA is TGTGCCAGCAGTTACGACAGGGGCCAAACTGAAGCTTTCTTT. Residues: CASSYDRGQTEAFF. The chain has TRBV6-5 and TRBJ1-1; 8 positions match TRBD1. CDR1 MNHEY and CDR2 SVGAGI come from the germline V gene. V shed 2 bases and J 5 bases; nucleotides not matched to a gene: 4. The CDR3 is 14 residues long.

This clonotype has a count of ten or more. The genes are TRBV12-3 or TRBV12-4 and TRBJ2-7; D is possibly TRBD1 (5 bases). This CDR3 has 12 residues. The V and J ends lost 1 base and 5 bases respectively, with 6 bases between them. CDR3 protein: CASSLVGDEQYF. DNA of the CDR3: TGTGCCAGCAGTTTAGTAGGGGACGAGCAGTACTTC.

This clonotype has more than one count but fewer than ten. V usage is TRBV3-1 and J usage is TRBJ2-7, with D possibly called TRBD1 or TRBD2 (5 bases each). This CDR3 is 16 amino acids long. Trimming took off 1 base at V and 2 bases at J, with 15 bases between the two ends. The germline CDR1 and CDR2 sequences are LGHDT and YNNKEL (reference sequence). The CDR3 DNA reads TGTGCCAGCAGCCAAGTTCAGTCAGGGACGGCCTACGAGCAGTACTTC. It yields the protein CASSQVQSGTAYEQYF.

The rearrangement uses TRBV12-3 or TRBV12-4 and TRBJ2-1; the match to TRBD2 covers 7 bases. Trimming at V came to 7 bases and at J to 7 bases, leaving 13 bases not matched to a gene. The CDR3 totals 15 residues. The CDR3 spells CASKLGGSAGNEQFF. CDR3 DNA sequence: TGTGCCAGCAAATTGGGGGGGAGCGCGGGAAATGAGCAGTTCTTC.

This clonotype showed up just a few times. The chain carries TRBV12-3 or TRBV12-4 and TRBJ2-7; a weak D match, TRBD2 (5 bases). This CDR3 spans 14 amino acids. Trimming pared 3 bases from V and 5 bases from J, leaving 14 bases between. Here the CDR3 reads CASSFLGSLDEQYF. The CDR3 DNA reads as TGTGCCAGCAGTTTTCTAGGGAGTCTCGACGAGCAGTACTTC.

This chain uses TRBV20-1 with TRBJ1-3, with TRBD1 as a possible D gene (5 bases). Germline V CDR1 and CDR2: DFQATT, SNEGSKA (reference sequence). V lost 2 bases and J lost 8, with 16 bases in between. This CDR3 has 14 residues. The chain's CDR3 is CSARRAGRDDTIYF. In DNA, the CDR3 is TGCAGTGCTAGAAGGGCAGGGAGAGATGACACCATATATTTT.

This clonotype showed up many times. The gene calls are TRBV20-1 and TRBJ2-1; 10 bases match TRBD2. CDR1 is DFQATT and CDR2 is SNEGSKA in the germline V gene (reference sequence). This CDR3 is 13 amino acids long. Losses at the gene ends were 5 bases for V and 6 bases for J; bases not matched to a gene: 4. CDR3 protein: CSASLAGVNEQFF. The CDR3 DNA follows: TGCAGTGCTTCCCTAGCGGGAGTCAATGAGCAGTTCTTC.

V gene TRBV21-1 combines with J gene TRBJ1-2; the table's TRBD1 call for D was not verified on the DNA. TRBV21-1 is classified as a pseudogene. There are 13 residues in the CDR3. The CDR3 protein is CASSKCRGGGYTF. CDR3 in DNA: TGTGCCAGCAGCAAGTGCAGGGGAGGAGGCTACACCTTC.

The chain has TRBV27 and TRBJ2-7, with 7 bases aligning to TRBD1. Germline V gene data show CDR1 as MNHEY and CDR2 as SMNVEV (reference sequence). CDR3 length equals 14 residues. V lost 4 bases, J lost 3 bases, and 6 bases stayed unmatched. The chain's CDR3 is CASSSSDRLYEQYF. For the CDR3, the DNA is TGTGCCAGCAGTTCCTCGGACAGGCTCTACGAGCAGTACTTC.

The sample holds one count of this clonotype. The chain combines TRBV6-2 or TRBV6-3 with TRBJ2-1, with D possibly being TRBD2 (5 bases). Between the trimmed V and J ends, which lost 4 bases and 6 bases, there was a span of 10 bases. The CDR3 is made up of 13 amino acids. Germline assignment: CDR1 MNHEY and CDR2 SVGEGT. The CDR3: CASSFGVSNEQFF. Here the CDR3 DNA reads TGTGCCAGCAGTTTCGGGGTGAGCAATGAGCAGTTCTTC.

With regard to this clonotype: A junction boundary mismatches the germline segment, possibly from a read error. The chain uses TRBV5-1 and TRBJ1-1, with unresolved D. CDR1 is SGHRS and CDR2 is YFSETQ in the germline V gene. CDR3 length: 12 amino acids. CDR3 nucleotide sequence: TGCGCCAGCAGCTTAGCGAACAGTGAAGCTTTCTTT. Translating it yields CASSLANSEAFF.

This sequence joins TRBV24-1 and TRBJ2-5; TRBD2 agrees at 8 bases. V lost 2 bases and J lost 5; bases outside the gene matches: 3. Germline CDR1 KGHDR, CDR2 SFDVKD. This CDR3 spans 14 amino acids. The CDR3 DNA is TGTGCCACCAGTGATTCGGGAGGGGTTGAGACCCAGTACTTC. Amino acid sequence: CATSDSGGVETQYF.

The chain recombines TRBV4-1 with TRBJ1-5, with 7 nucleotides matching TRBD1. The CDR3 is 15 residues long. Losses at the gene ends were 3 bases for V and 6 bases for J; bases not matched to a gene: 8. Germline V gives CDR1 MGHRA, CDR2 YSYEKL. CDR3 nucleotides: TGCGCCAGCAGCCAGACTCGACAGGGAAGTCAGCCCCAGCATTTT. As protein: CASSQTRQGSQPQHF.

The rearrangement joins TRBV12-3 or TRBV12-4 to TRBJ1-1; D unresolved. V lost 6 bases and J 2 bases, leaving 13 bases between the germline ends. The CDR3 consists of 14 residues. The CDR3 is CASRWRAINTEAFF. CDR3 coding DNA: TGTGCCAGCAGGTGGCGGGCAATTAACACTGAAGCTTTCTTT.

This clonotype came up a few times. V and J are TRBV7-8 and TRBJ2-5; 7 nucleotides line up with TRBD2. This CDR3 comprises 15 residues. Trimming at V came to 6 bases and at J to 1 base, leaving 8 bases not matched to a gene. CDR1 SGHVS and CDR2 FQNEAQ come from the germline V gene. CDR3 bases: TGTGCCAGCAGTCATTCCCCTAGCGGCCAAGAGACCCAGTACTTC. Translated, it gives CASSHSPSGQETQYF.

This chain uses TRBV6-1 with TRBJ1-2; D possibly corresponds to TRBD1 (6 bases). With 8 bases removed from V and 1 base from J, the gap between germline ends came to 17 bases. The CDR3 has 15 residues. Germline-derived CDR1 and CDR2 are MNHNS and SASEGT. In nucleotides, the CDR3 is TGTGCCAGCGGCCCTGGGGGCGCGGGTAACTATGGCTACACCTTC. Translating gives CASGPGGAGNYGYTF.

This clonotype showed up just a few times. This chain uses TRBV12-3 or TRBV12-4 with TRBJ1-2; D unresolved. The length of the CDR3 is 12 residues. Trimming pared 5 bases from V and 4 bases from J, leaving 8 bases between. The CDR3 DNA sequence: TGTGCCAGCAGTCGTCCCTCCTATGGCTACACCTTC. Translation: CASSRPSYGYTF.